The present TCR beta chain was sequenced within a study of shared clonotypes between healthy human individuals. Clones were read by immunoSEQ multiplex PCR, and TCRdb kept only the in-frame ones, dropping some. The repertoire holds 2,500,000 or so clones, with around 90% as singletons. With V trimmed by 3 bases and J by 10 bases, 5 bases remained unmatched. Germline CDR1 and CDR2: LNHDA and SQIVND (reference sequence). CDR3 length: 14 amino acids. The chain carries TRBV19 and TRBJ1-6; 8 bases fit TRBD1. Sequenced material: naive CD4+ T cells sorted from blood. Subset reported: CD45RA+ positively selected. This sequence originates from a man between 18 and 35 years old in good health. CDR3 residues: CASSMDRVLSPLHF. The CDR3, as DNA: TGTGCCAGTAGTATGGACAGGGTATTATCACCCCTCCACTTT.